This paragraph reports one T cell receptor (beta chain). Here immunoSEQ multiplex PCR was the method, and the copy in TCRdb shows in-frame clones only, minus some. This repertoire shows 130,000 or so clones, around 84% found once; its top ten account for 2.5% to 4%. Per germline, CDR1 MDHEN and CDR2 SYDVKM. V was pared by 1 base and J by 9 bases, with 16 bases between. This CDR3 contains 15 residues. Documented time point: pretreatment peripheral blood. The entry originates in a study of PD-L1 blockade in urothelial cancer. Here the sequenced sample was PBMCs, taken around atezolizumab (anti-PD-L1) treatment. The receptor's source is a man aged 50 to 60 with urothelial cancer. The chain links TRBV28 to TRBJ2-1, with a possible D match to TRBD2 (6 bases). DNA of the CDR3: TGTGCCAGCAGTTTATTTGCGGGAATCGTGGCTGAGCAGTTCTTC. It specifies CASSLFAGIVAEQFF.